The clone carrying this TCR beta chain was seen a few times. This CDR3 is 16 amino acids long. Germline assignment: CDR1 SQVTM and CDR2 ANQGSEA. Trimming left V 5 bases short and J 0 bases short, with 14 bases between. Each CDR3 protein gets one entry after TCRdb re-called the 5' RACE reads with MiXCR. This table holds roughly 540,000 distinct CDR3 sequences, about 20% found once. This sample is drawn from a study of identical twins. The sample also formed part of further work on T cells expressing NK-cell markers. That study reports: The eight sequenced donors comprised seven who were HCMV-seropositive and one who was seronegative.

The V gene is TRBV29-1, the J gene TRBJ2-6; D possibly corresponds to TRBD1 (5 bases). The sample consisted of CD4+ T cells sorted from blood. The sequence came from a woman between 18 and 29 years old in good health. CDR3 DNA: TGCAGCGTTTTTGGGCAGGGTACCTCTGGGGCCAACGTCCTGACTTTC. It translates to CSVFGQGTSGANVLTF.